This T cell receptor (beta chain) was identified in a study of cytomegalovirus exposure and HLA in healthy donors (dated by TCRdb to about 2017). For the wider study: According to an earlier analysis of a few hundred of the donors, about 179 million T cells yielded 90 million to 140 million unique TCR beta sequences and about 300 Gb of sequence data. An early release covering roughly 580 HLA-typed donors comprised approximately 300 gigabases of sequencing data and 85 million to 100 million unique TCR sequences. The genetic ancestry cluster associated with self-reported Caucasian donors included over 80% of the 398 genotyped donors. The study was designed to test whether signatures of past pathogen exposure could be identified by cataloging public T cell receptors. Using immunosequencing, the study profiled T cell repertoires from 500 to 800 subjects and related those repertoires to cytomegalovirus serostatus. In addition to the first cohort of roughly 670 subjects, a separate validation cohort of 120 different subjects was used. To predict cytomegalovirus infection status, the study combined high-throughput TCR immunosequencing, statistical association of individual TCRs with disease status, and machine learning. A later analysis re-analyzed previously published TCR beta repertoires from 650 to 800 donors and added high-resolution HLA genotyping to study TCR occurrence patterns. The later analysis used no new phenotypic data to find candidate immune exposures, relying instead on TCR beta sequences and their occurrence across donors. To decide whether each TCR beta V gene segment behaved as functional or pseudogenic, an earlier analysis of some 600 of the donors relied on high-throughput TCR beta sequencing. Alongside the repertoire data, information on donor age, sex, ethnicity and CMV serostatus was compiled. Genome-wide SNP genotypes for about 65% of the roughly 700 donors were used in a later genetic analysis, which treated that subset as a discovery cohort. All discovery cohort repertoires had been generated using a single sequencing platform. HLA typing covered class I and class II loci at four-digit resolution. Typing coverage varied by locus: roughly 620-640 donors for A, B, C, DRB1 and DQB1; more than 500 for DQA1; about 590 for DPA1; roughly 470 for DPB1. Because of strong linkage in the cohort, five DR-DQ haplotypes were treated as single units for association and clustering. Among roughly 400 genotyped donors of the cohort, an average of approximately 240,000 unique TCR beta nucleotide sequences were sequenced per donor, approximately 20% of them non-productive. What the study reported, not specific to this receptor: A further reported finding was that TCR beta sequences accurately predicted the HLA-A and HLA-B alleles for most subjects in the first cohort. Compared with the approximately 600-donor mean, donors in an Asian-associated ancestry cluster had fewer N-insertions in productive TCRs, according to a later genetic analysis. At a false discovery rate of 0.05, a later analysis linked fewer than 20,000 TCR beta sequences to specific HLA alleles. CMV serostatus was the only immune exposure information available for the cohort. A cluster of highly shared sequence variants was judged likely to be a technical artifact of the sequencing pipeline. According to a later analysis, parvovirus B19, influenza, CMV and Epstein-Barr virus appeared linked to several top co-occurrence clusters. An association between a missense DCLRE1C variant and V-gene and J-gene trimming of TCR beta chains was found in a later genetic analysis and replicated in an independent cohort. Around 16 rarely observed V segments, including chromosome 9 orphons, were excluded from the earlier analysis of several hundred of the donors because counts were too low. Presence/absence analyses assumed roughly uniform sequencing depth across donors, an assumption that may not hold. A later analysis found that HLA-associated TCR beta chains were more clonally expanded and had lower generation probabilities than equally common non-associated chains. In both the original and validation cohorts, the classifier was reported to diagnose cytomegalovirus status with high specificity and sensitivity. Only TCR beta chains were sequenced in this cohort, and the absence of alpha or paired-chain data limited detectable features. According to the authors, the approach could potentially be generalized to other disease states and immunological phenotypes. The study gave a list of some 150 TCR beta chains associated with cytomegalovirus. In a later analysis, TCR association rates were found to vary across HLA loci, with the most associated TCRs seen for DRB1 alleles and the fewest for HLA-C alleles. A few of the identified cytomegalovirus-associated TCR beta chains were confirmed in vitro to be specific for cytomegalovirus antigens. Because HLA typing was missing for some donors at each locus, association tests included only the typed subset. Strong co-occurrence of HLA alleles, especially DR and DQ, made assigning TCR associations to individual alleles difficult. Correlated functional status among segregating V segments might be attributable to linkage disequilibrium, but an unknown experimental factor could not be ruled out. While some public TCRs were present in many individuals, most TCR sequences turned up only very rarely across donors. Broadly in line with IMGT annotations, most TCR beta V segments showed up in productive rearrangements about 87% or about 30% of the time in an earlier analysis of a few hundred of the donors. Most CMV-associated TCR beta chains appeared to be HLA-restricted in a later analysis, and the HLA associations seemed to be driven largely by CMV exposure.

On this clone: No antigen is known for it. Base qualities are not provided; no much larger clone lies one nucleotide away.

The cohort consisted of 650 to 700 healthy bone marrow donors. At the time of sampling, every cohort member was nominally healthy, though immune exposures that went unrecorded were likely present. The donor was CMV seropositive and belonged to the group of 250 to 300 seropositive cohort members. Each donor provided a peripheral blood sample, and peripheral blood mononuclear cells were used for TCR beta sequencing. The Qiagen DNeasy Blood Extraction Kit was used to extract genomic DNA from the blood cell samples. The library came from the immunoSEQ multiplex PCR assay. For the multiplex PCR, a mixture combining 60 forward primers for TCR Vbeta segments and 13 reverse primers for TCR Jbeta segments was used. A multiplex PCR assay on genomic DNA amplified the CDR3 region of rearranged TCR beta genes. The Illumina HiSeq System was used to sequence the amplified TCR beta libraries as 87-base-pair reads. The published analysis was carried out like this. A later analysis counted about 80 million unique TCR beta chains across the 550 to 700 repertoires, and 10 million to 11 million of these chains were shared by at least two donors. Raw reads were error-corrected and collapsed into unique sequences by a nearest-neighbor algorithm in which closely related sequences were merged to remove PCR and sequencing errors. To assign V, D and J gene segments, CDR3 sequences were aligned to IMGT reference sequences. For a sequence to be retained, a match of at least six nucleotides to both a V gene segment and a J gene segment was required. A rearrangement counted as productive if the CDR3 had no stop codons and remained in frame with V and J, and every other rearrangement counted as non-productive. CDR3 was defined according to IMGT convention as the region running from the second conserved V-encoded cysteine to the conserved J-encoded phenylalanine. Sequences without an unambiguous match to a single V gene segment were excluded from the earlier analysis of 500 to 700 of the donors. An earlier analysis of several hundred of the donors classified V segments as functional when productive rearrangements were above 56.7% and as segregating when the standard deviation between donors was above 5%. A statistical classification framework was built for diagnosing cytomegalovirus status from the catalog of TCR beta chain sequences. A later analysis assigned V and J genes by comparing TCR nucleotide sequences with IMGT/GENE-DB human TR gene sequences. In a later analysis, CDR3 sequences and most-parsimonious VDJ recombination scenarios were assigned using the TCRdist pipeline. In a later analysis, each TCR beta chain was defined by its CDR3 amino acid sequence together with its V-gene family, and reads without a unique V-gene family were excluded. As a way to deal with suspected cross-contamination and a sequencing artifact, a later analysis dropped approximately 590 nucleotide sequences that were highly shared and had low generation probability. In a later analysis, a clonal expansion index for each public chain was calculated from normalized within-repertoire ranks of inferred template counts. In a later analysis, generation probabilities were computed using a VDJ recombination model fitted to out-of-frame rearrangements, and the results were checked against IGoR. A later analysis scored TCR-TCR, TCR-HLA and TCR-CMV co-occurrence with hypergeometric tests, applying a repertoire-size bias correction to TCR pairs. To estimate false discovery rates, a later analysis permuted the HLA or CMV assignments 20 times. In a later analysis, co-occurring TCRs were grouped with DBSCAN, and TCRdist sequence similarity was added when clustering was performed within HLA-allele-positive subsets. Co-occurrence clustering excluded repertoires with fewer than 30,000 or more than 120,000 public chains, plus five with anomalous nucleotide sharing. This is the immuneACCESS table as TCRdb keeps it, with only in-frame sequences that have V and J called. A part of the clones is gone; compared with another copy, unresolved V genes explain less than half, and the rest is unexplained. Clone size and V and J calls were adopted from that table, with D and trimming inferred from the DNA. Within this sample are fewer than 200,000 clones, with roughly 84% of them counted one time only. Together, the top ten hold over 2.5% of the sample.

The TCR comes from a young man in good health and CMV-seropositive. The source material was PBMCs.

CDR3 region: CASSKGQGIEQYF. The DNA sequence is given as TGCGCCAGCAGTAAAGGACAGGGCATCGAGCAGTACTTC. The chain is assembled from TRBV10-1 and TRBJ2-7, with 8 bases aligning to TRBD1. Here V drops 5 bases and J drops 6 bases, and the junction holds 6 bases not matched to any gene. CDR1 and CDR2, per the germline V gene (reference sequence), are WNHNN and SYGVQD. Counted from cysteine to phenylalanine, this CDR3 has 13 amino acids. Just CDR3 DNA is preserved here, 39 bases in frame from base 1.